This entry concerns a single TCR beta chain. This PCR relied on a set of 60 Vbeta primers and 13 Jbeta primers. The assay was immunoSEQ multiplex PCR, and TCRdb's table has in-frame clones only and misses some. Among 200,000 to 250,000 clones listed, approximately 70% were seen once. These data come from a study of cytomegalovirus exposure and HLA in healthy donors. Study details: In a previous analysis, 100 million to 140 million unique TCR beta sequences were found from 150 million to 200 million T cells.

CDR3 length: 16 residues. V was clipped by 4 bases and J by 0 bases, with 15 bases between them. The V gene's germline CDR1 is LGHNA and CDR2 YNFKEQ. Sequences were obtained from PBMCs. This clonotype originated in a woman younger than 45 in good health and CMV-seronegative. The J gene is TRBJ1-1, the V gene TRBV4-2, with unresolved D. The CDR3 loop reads CASSRLAVLVNTEAFF. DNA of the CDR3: TGTGCCAGCAGCCGTTTGGCAGTCCTTGTGAACACTGAAGCTTTCTTT.